The table lists the clone carrying this TCR beta chain with many counts. The antigen is undetermined. The TCR beta CDR3 regions underwent amplification using RNA transcripts as the source. With the HTBI primer set, the TCR CDR3 went through a first round of RT-PCR. In TCRdb, the multiplex PCR reads were re-called with MiXCR into one record per CDR3 protein. The data show some 180,000 distinct CDR3 sequences, with about 15% seen just once and roughly 28% held by the top ten. If no ophthalmopathy progression occurred within 18 months, Graves' hyperthyroidism was stable. This record comes from a study of T cells in Graves' hyperthyroidism and ophthalmopathy. The germline gives CDR1 MNHEY, CDR2 SMNVEV (reference sequence). J was trimmed by 8 bases and V by 2 bases; bases with no gene match: 4. CDR3 length: 14 amino acids. Study conclusions and caveats: Expanded thyroid clonotypes (above 0.001) were mostly also found in blood.

V is TRBV27 and J is TRBJ1-4; 8 bases are a match to TRBD1. What was sequenced was blood. The origin of this receptor is a woman aged 45-59 years with Graves' hyperthyroidism. CDR3 nucleotides: TGTGCCAGCAGTTTACAGGGGGCCTCGGAAAAACTGTTTTTT. This codes for CASSLQGASEKLFF.